The next 16 T cell receptor beta chains were all read from a single sample in a study of blood T cell repertoires in COVID-19. The method was immunoSEQ multiplex PCR; TCRdb's version includes in-frame clones alone and lacks a portion of them. The sample contains roughly 200,000 clones, about 80% of which appear only once. The sample comprised peripheral blood. The receptors here all came from a human donor in a cohort sampled during active COVID-19.

The rearrangement uses TRBV18 and TRBJ2-7; tentative D call: TRBD1 (6 bases). Deletions cut 6 bases from V and 3 bases from J, with 18 bases between. Germline-derived CDR1 and CDR2 are KGHSH and LQKENI. This CDR3 contains 15 residues. The CDR3 region is CASSLRDTGNYEQYF. In DNA, the CDR3 is TGTGCCAGCTCGCTCCGGGACACGGGAAACTACGAGCAGTACTTC. Drawing the rest from reference TRBV18 and TRBJ2-7, the complete variable domain is NAGVMQNPRHLVRRRGQEARLRCSPMKGHSHVYWYRQLPEEGLKFMVYLQKENIIDESGMPKERFSAEFPKEGPSILRIQQVVRGDSAAYFCASSLRDTGNYEQYFGPGTRLTVT.

The chain has TRBV4-1 and TRBJ2-1, with 7 bases lining up with TRBD2. V shed 0 bases, J shed 8 bases, and the junction held 4 bases outside the gene matches. Per germline, CDR1 MGHRA and CDR2 YSYEKL. CDR3 length equals 14 residues. The CDR3 sequence: CASSQDRGGDEQFF. CDR3 coding DNA: TGCGCCAGCAGCCAAGATAGGGGAGGGGATGAGCAGTTCTTC.

The table lists this clone with a few counts. This chain uses TRBV4-1 with TRBJ2-3, with 9 bases lining up with TRBD1. CDR3 length: 14 amino acids. V trimming: 5 bases; J trimming: 4 bases; junction bases outside the gene matches: 4. In germline, CDR1 is MGHRA, CDR2 YSYEKL. The CDR3 sequence: CASSATGGPDTQYF. The CDR3 region has the DNA TGCGCCAGCAGCGCCACAGGGGGCCCAGATACGCAGTATTTT.

This chain connects TRBV3-1 (or the pseudogene TRBV3-2) to TRBJ1-3; TRBD1 agrees at 7 bases. Trimming took 2 bases from V and 2 from J; bases not matched to a gene: 3. CDR1 is LGHDT and CDR2 is YNNKEL in the germline V gene (reference sequence). The CDR3 is 15 amino acids. The CDR3 bases are TGTGCCAGCAGCCAACAGGGGGGTGCTGGAAACACCATATATTTT. This translates into CASSQQGGAGNTIYF.

The chain joins TRBV7-9 to TRBJ1-5, with 7 bases that match TRBD1. This CDR3 has 15 amino acids. The V gene's germline CDR1 is SEHNR and CDR2 FQNEAQ (reference sequence). The junction had 5 bases not matched to a gene; V was cut back by 0 bases and J by 6 bases. The CDR3 is CASSLAEGAGQPQHF. DNA of the CDR3: TGTGCCAGCAGCTTAGCGGAGGGGGCTGGTCAGCCCCAGCATTTT.

The chain links TRBV14 to TRBJ2-1; 7 bases map to TRBD2. The CDR3 runs to 17 residues. Per the germline V gene, CDR1 is SGHDN and CDR2 is FVKESK. The trim removed 3 bases at V and 2 bases at J, leaving 10 bases unmatched. The DNA of the CDR3 is TGTGCCAGCAGCCAGGGGGGATTAGCGGGCCCCTACAATGAGCAGTTCTTC. It specifies CASSQGGLAGPYNEQFF.

This rearrangement joins TRBV2 to TRBJ2-7; TRBD2 agrees at 12 bases. The germline V gene encodes CDR1 SNHLY and CDR2 FYNNEI. V shed 8 bases, J shed 4 bases, and the junction held 9 bases outside the gene matches. This CDR3 comprises 15 residues. The chain's CDR3 is CASAPLAGGIYEQYF. The CDR3 coding sequence is TGTGCCAGCGCACCTCTAGCGGGGGGGATATACGAGCAGTACTTC.

The chain carries TRBV5-1 and TRBJ2-2; 8 nucleotides line up with TRBD2. Germline V gene lookup returns CDR1 SGHRS and CDR2 YFSETQ. After removal of 0 bases from V and 1 base from J, the junction contained 2 bases not matched to a gene. The CDR3 is made up of 16 amino acids. Here the CDR3 reads CASSLGGGQNTGELFF. For the CDR3, the DNA is TGCGCCAGCAGCTTGGGCGGGGGGCAGAACACCGGGGAGCTGTTTTTT.

This sequence joins TRBV19 and TRBJ2-7; 7 nucleotides match TRBD1. The CDR3 extends over 14 amino acids. Trimming took 7 bases from V and 0 from J; bases not matched to a gene: 6. CDR1 and CDR2 (germline): LNHDA, SQIVND (reference sequence). Here the CDR3 DNA reads TGTGCCAGTATGCGGACAGGTCGCTCCTACGAGCAGTACTTC. Translated, it gives CASMRTGRSYEQYF.

The chain recombines TRBV15 with TRBJ2-6; tentative D call: TRBD1 (5 bases). The CDR3 is 16 residues long. The V gene's germline CDR1 is LNHNV and CDR2 YYDKDF (reference sequence). With 1 base removed from V and 0 bases from J, the gap between germline ends came to 7 bases. CDR3 sequence: CATSRVQGSGANVLTF. In DNA, the CDR3 is TGTGCCACCAGCAGAGTCCAGGGCTCTGGGGCCAACGTCCTGACTTTC.

The V gene is TRBV11-2, the J gene TRBJ1-1; D may be TRBD1 (5 bases). The V and J ends lost 0 bases and 5 bases respectively, with 13 bases between them. This CDR3 spans 15 amino acids. The germline V gene encodes CDR1 SGHAT and CDR2 FQNNGV. CDR3 nucleotide sequence: TGTGCCAGCAGCTTAGATCGGGGGGTAGGAACTGAAGCTTTCTTT. It translates to CASSLDRGVGTEAFF.

The gene calls are TRBV7-8 and TRBJ2-7; D is ambiguous. Germline lookup yields CDR1 SGHVS and CDR2 FQNEAQ. The length of the CDR3 is 11 residues. The V end lost 3 bases, the J end lost 3 bases, and 3 bases lay between the germline ends. CDR3 loop: CASSFSYEQYF. Here the CDR3 DNA reads TGTGCCAGCAGCTTTAGCTACGAGCAGTACTTC. The entire variable domain, with the rest obtained from reference TRBV7-8 and TRBJ2-7, is as follows: GAGVSQSPRYKVAKRGQDVALRCDPISGHVSLFWYQQALGQGPEFLTYFQNEAQLDKSGLPSDRFFAERPEGSVSTLKIQRTQQEDSAVYLCASSFSYEQYFGPGTRLTVT.

This chain joins TRBV7-2 and TRBJ1-2; D may be TRBD1 (6 bases). V was clipped by 1 base and J by 8 bases, with 14 bases between them. Per germline, CDR1 SGHTA and CDR2 FQGNSA. The CDR3 spans 14 residues. In DNA form, the CDR3 reads TGTGCCAGCAGCTTAGTAGCCCAGGGGAAAGGCTACACCTTC. It yields the protein CASSLVAQGKGYTF.

The chain carries TRBV7-3 and TRBJ1-2; 11 positions agree with TRBD1. The J segment lost 8 bases and the V segment lost 5 bases, leaving 4 bases of the junction unmatched. The V gene's germline CDR1 is SGHTA and CDR2 FQGTGA. The CDR3 loop spans 13 amino acids. Written as DNA, the CDR3 is TGTGCCAGCAGCCCGGACAGGGGGCAAGGCTACACCTTC. Encoded protein: CASSPDRGQGYTF.

This chain uses TRBV7-9 with TRBJ1-4; 12 positions match TRBD1. The CDR3 spans 16 residues. V lost 5 bases, J lost 7 bases, and 8 bases stayed unmatched. The germline V gene has CDR1 SEHNR and CDR2 FQNEAQ (reference sequence). CDR3 in amino acids: CASSPMGQGAGEKLFF. The CDR3 DNA sequence: TGTGCCAGCAGCCCTATGGGACAGGGGGCAGGTGAAAAACTGTTTTTT.

The chain joins TRBV6-2 or TRBV6-3 to TRBJ2-1, with D possibly being TRBD1 (6 bases). Germline CDR1 reads MNHEY; CDR2 reads SVGEGT. This CDR3 is 16 amino acids long. The V and J ends lost 4 bases and 0 bases respectively, with 13 bases between them. The CDR3: CASSSQGKSSYNEQFF. Written as DNA, the CDR3 is TGTGCCAGCAGTTCACAGGGAAAAAGCTCCTACAATGAGCAGTTCTTC.